This TCR beta chain appears in the sequencing data of a study of shared clonotypes between healthy human individuals. About the study: Three plates were used per donor for CD4 naive, three for CD4 memory, two for CD8 naive and one for CD8 memory.

As to this clone: Its antigen is undetermined.

Splitting the CD4+ cells yielded a CD45RA+ naive subset and a CD45RA-negative memory subset. General study points: Between a handful of donors, naive CD4 clonotypes were shared at a level of about 5%. Only blood was sampled; tissue repertoires likely differ.

The junction had 10 bases not matched to a gene; V was cut back by 4 bases and J by 8 bases. The CDR3 is 14 residues long. Germline CDR1 reads SGHDT; CDR2 reads YYEEEE. TCRdb's table, derived via immunoSEQ multiplex PCR, lists solely in-frame clones and lacks some. Among more than 2,000,000 clones listed, just over 90% were seen once. This TCR came from a man aged 18 to 35 in good health. Some clones in this sample may be carry-over from other donors' samples. This chain joins TRBV5-6 and TRBJ2-3; TRBD2 aligns across 7 bases. The specimen was naive CD4+ T cells from PBMCs. As for subset: CD45RA+ positively selected. CDR3 in DNA: TGTGCCAGCAGCCCGGGGGGTGGTGCAGTTACGCAGTATTTT. Translated: CASSPGGGAVTQYF.